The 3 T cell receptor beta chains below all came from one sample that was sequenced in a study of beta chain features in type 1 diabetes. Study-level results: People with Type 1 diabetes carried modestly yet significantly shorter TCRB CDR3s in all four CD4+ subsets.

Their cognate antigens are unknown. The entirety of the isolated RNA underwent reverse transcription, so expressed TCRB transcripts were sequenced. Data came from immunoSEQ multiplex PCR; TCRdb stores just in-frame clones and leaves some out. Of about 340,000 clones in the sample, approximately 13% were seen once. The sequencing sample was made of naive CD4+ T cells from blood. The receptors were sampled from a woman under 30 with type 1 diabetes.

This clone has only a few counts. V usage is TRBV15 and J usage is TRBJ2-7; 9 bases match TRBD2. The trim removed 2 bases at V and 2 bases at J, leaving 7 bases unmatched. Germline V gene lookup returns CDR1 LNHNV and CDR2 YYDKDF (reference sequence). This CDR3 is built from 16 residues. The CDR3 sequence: CATSRKRLAAPYEQYF. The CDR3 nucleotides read TGTGCCACCAGCAGAAAAAGACTAGCGGCACCCTACGAGCAGTACTTC.

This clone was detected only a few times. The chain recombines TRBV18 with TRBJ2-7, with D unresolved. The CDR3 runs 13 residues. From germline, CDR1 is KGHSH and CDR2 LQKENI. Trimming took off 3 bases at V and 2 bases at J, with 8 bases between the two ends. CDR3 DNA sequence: TGTGCCAGCTCACCTTACCAGGCCTACGAGCAGTACTTC. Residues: CASSPYQAYEQYF.

The CDR3 sequence is CATSIRVADTQYF. The CDR3 DNA sequence: TGTGCCACCAGCATCCGGGTGGCAGATACGCAGTATTTT. The chain employs TRBV15 and TRBJ2-3; D remains ambiguous. Looked up from germline, CDR1 is LNHNV and CDR2 is YYDKDF (reference sequence). V gave up 4 bases and J gave up 4 bases, with 9 bases separating them. CDR3 length: 13 amino acids.